The rows below give T cell receptor beta chains drawn from one sample of a study of T cell responses to AZD1222 COVID-19 vaccine. Data came from immunoSEQ multiplex PCR; TCRdb stores just in-frame clones and leaves some out. The sample lists around 130,000 clones; roughly 90% were seen once. The starting material was peripheral blood, obtained 28 days after the second dose of the MenACWY control vaccine. The receptors stem from an adult who received the MenACWY meningococcal vaccine as a control. CDR3s include the opening cysteine and the closing phenylalanine or tryptophan. The D gene is left open where the match is weak. Rows may omit the clone size; those that give it use once, few, many or a size class.

-	TRBV6-4	TRBJ1-1	once	CASSPSDEGYTEAFF	TGTGCCAGCAGTCCATCCGATGAGGGGTACACTGAAGCTTTCTTT
-	TRBV28	TRBJ1-4	-	CASIDSEATNEKLFF	TGTGCCAGCATCGACAGCGAAGCAACTAATGAAAAACTGTTTTTT
TRBD1	TRBV28	TRBJ2-7	-	CASSYGGPGQGTNEQYF	TGTGCCAGCAGTTACGGGGGACCGGGACAGGGAACTAACGAGCAGTACTTC
-	TRBV10-3	TRBJ1-2	-	CAISGTQTVNYGYTF	TGTGCCATCAGTGGAACCCAAACAGTTAACTATGGCTACACCTTC
TRBD2	TRBV6-2/TRBV6-3	TRBJ2-5	-	CASSYSSGTSGGAETQYF	TGTGCCAGCAGTTACTCGAGTGGGACTAGCGGGGGGGCCGAGACCCAGTACTTC
-	TRBV5-5	TRBJ2-7	-	CASNPRGRYEQYF	TGTGCCAGCAACCCGAGGGGTAGGTACGAGCAGTACTTC
TRBD1	TRBV19	TRBJ2-7	-	CASSIPGQSYEQYF	TGTGCCAGTAGTATACCGGGACAGTCTTACGAGCAGTACTTC
-	TRBV4-3	TRBJ2-2	-	CASSQLSRGPEIPNTGELFF	TGCGCCAGCAGCCAACTATCTCGCGGACCCGAAATCCCGAACACCGGGGAGCTGTTTTTT
-	TRBV19	TRBJ2-7	-	CASSIGPGADYEQYF	TGTGCCAGTAGTATAGGCCCGGGAGCCGACTACGAGCAGTACTTC
TRBD2	TRBV30	TRBJ2-1	-	CAWSVPSGSISYNEQFF	TGTGCCTGGAGTGTGCCTAGCGGGAGTATCTCCTACAATGAGCAGTTCTTC
-	TRBV11-2	TRBJ2-3	-	CASSLVMAGDTQYF	TGTGCCAGCAGCTTAGTTATGGCGGGGGATACGCAGTATTTT
TRBD1	TRBV27	TRBJ1-6	-	CASSPYQGGGTYNSPLHF	TGTGCCAGCAGTCCCTACCAGGGGGGGGGAACCTATAATTCACCCCTCCACTTT
TRBD2	TRBV5-1	TRBJ2-7	-	CASSLVSSGTYEQYF	TGCGCCAGCAGCTTGGTGTCTAGCGGTACCTACGAGCAGTACTTC
-	TRBV27	TRBJ1-6	few	CASSFGEGNSPLHF	TGTGCCAGCAGTTTTGGTGAAGGGAATTCACCCCTCCACTTT
TRBD2	TRBV7-3	TRBJ2-7	-	CASSLIPASGIHEQYF	TGTGCCAGCAGCTTAATCCCGGCTAGCGGGATCCACGAGCAGTACTTC
TRBD2	TRBV10-3	TRBJ2-3	-	CAISEGSGRAADTQYF	TGTGCCATCAGTGAGGGTAGCGGGAGGGCCGCAGATACGCAGTATTTT
TRBD1	TRBV19	TRBJ2-7	-	CASSQRGQGRLSYEQYF	TGTGCCAGTAGTCAAAGAGGACAGGGGCGACTCTCCTACGAGCAGTACTTC